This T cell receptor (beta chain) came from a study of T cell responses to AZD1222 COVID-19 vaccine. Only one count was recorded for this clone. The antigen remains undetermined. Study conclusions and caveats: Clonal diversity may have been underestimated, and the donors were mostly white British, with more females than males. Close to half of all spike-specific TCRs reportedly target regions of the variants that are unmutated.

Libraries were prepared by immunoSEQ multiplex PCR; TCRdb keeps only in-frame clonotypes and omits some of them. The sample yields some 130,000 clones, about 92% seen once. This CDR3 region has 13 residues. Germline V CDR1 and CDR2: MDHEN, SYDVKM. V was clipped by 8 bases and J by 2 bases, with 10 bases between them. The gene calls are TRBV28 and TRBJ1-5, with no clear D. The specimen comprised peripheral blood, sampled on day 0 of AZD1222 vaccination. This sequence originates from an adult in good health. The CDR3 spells CASSLNGNQPQHF. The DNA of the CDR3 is TGTGCCAGCTCCCTGAATGGCAATCAGCCCCAGCATTTT.